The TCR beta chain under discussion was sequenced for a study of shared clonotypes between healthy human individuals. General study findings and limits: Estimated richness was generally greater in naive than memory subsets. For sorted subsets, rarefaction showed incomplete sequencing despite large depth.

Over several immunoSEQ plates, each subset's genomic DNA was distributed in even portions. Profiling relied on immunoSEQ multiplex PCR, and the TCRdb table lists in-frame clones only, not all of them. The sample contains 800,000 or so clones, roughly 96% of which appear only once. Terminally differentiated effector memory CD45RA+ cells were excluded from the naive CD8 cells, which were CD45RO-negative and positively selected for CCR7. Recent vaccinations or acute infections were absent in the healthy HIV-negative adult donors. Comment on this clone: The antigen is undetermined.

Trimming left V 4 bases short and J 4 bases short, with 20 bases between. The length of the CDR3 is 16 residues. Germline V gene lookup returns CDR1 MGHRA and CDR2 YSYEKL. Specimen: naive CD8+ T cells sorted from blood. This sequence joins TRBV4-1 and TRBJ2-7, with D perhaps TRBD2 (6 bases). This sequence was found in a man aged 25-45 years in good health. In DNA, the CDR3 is TGCGCCAGCAGCCTAGGGGACTCAGGAGAGAGTTACGAGCAGTACTTC. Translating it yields CASSLGDSGESYEQYF.